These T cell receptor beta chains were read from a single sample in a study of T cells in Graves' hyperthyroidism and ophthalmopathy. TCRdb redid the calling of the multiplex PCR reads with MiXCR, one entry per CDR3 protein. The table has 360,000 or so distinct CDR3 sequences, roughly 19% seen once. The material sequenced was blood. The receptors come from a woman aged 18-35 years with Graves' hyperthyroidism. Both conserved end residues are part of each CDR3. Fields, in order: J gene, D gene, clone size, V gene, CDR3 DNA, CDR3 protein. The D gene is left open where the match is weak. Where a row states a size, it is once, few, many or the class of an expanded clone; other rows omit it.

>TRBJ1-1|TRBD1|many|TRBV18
TGTGCCAGCTCACCTACGGGACAGGGGAACACTGAAGCTTTCTTT
CASSPTGQGNTEAFF
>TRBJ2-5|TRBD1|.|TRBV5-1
TGCGCCAGCAGCTCGAGGGGGCAAGAGACCAAGTACTTC
CASSSRGQETKYF
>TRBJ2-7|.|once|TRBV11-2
TGTGCCAGCAGCCCCCGGGACTCGCACTACGAGCAGTACTTC
CASSPRDSHYEQYF
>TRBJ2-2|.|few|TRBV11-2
TGTGCCAGCAGCTTAGGGGTGTGGGGGAGTCTGACCGGGGAGCTGTTTTTT
CASSLGVWGSLTGELFF
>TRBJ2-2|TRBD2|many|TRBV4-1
TGCGCCAGCACCGTTAGCGGGGGGGCCGTCGGGGAGCTGTTTTTT
CASTVSGGAVGELFF
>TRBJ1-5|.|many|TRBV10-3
TGTGCCATCAGTGACCGTCGTGGGGCAGGGAATCAGCCCCAGCATTTT
CAISDRRGAGNQPQHF
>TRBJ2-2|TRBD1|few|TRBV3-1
TGTGCCAGCAGCCAGACCGGGACAGGGATGCCCGGGGAGCTGTTTTTT
CASSQTGTGMPGELFF
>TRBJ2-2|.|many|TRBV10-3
TGTGCCATCAGTGTCGCGAACACCGGGGAGCTGTTTTTT
CAISVANTGELFF
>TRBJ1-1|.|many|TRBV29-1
TGCAGCGCCTCAGTGGAGTTTACTGAAGCTTTCTTT
CSASVEFTEAFF
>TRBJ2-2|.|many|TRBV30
TGTGCCTGGACCCGTCAAGTAACCGGGGAGCTGTTTTTT
CAWTRQVTGELFF
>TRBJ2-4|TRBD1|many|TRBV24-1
TGTGCCACCAGTGATTCGGCGACAGGGCTTAAAAACATTAAGTACTTC
CATSDSATGLKNIKYF
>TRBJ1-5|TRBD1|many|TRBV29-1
TGCAGCGTTGCAGGGGGTAGCAATCAGCCCCAGCATTTT
CSVAGGSNQPQHF
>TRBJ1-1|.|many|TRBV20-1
TGCAGTGCTAGGTTGAGGGGGGCAGCGGAGACTGAAGCTTTCTTT
CSARLRGAAETEAFF
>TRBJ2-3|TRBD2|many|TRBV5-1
TGCGCCAGCAGCTTGGGGCGGGGGGAAGATACGCAGTATTTT
CASSLGRGEDTQYF
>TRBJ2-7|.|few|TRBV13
TGTGCCAGCAGCCTACCCTCGAGGGAGCAGTACTTC
CASSLPSREQYF
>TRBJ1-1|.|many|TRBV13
TGTGCCAGCAGCTTAGCGGTTTGGCCTGAAGCTTTCTTT
CASSLAVWPEAFF
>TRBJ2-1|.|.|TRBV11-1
TGTGCCAGCAGCGCCGGGACTGGGCCTTCGAATGAGCAGTTCTTC
CASSAGTGPSNEQFF
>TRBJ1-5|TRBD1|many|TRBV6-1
TGTGCCAGCAGTGAAACCGGGACAGGGGATATTAGCAATCAGCCCCAGCATTTT
CASSETGTGDISNQPQHF
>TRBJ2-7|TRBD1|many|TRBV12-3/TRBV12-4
TGTGCCAGCAGTTTACACAGGGGTAGCGAGCAGTACTTC
CASSLHRGSEQYF
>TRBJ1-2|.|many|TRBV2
TGTGCCAGCAGAGACGGACGTCTTAACTATGGCTACACCTTC
CASRDGRLNYGYTF
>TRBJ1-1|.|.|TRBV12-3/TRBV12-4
TGTGCCAGCAGTTTACGGCCAGTAGAAGCTTTCTTT
CASSLRPVEAFF
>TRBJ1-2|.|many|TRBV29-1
TGCAGCGTTGAGAGGGGGGCGAATGGCTACACCTTC
CSVERGANGYTF
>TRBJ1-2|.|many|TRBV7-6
TGTGCCAGCAGCTTAGAAGCCGGCAGGGACTTTTCTTACGGCTACACCTTC
CASSLEAGRDFSYGYTF
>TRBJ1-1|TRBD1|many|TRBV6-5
TGTGCCAGCAGTTACTCCCCCCACAGGGGGGGCACTGAAGCTTTCTTT
CASSYSPHRGGTEAFF
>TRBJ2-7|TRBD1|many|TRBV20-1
TGCAGTGCTACCGGACAGGGTGGCAGCGAGCAGTACTTC
CSATGQGGSEQYF
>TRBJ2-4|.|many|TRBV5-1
TGCGCCAGCAGCTTGTCGCCGGGACCCGAGGGGAACATTCAGTACTTC
CASSLSPGPEGNIQYF
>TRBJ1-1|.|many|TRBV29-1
TGCAGCGCTACGCGGGCCGGCACTGAAGCTTTCTTT
CSATRAGTEAFF
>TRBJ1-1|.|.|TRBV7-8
TGTGCCAGCAAACACCAGAACACTGAAGCTTTCTTT
CASKHQNTEAFF
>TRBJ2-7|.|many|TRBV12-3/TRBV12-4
TGTGCCAGCAGCCGGGCCCCGAGTGGCGAGCAGTACTTC
CASSRAPSGEQYF
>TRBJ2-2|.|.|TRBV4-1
TGCGCCAGCAGCTCAATTAGGGGACAAAACACCGGGGAGCTGTTTTTT
CASSSIRGQNTGELFF
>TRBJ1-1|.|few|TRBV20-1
TGCAGTGCTCCCCGGGGGCAGAACACTGAAGCTTTCTTT
CSAPRGQNTEAFF
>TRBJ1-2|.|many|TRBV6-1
TGTGCCAGCAGTGCGTCGTTGGGGGGCTTGAACTATGGCTACACCTTC
CASSASLGGLNYGYTF
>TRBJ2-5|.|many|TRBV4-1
TGCGCCAGCAGCCAAGGAAACGACTTACAAGAGACCCAGTACTTC
CASSQGNDLQETQYF
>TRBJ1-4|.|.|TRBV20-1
TGCAGTGCTAGGGGGGGGGAAGTGGCCATAAATGAAAAACTGTTTTTT
CSARGGEVAINEKLFF
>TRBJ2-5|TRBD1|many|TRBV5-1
TGCGCCAGCAGCTTCGGGACAGTCCAAGAGACCCAGTACTTC
CASSFGTVQETQYF
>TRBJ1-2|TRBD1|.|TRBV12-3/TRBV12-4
TGTGCCAGCAGACACAACCGGGACAGAGGCTATGGCTACACCTTC
CASRHNRDRGYGYTF
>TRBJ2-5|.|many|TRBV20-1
TGCAGTGCCACGAGGGGCGGGGAGACCCAGTACTTC
CSATRGGETQYF
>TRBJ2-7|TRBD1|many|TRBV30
TGTGCCTGGAGTAGGGGACAGGACACCTACGAGCAGTACTTC
CAWSRGQDTYEQYF
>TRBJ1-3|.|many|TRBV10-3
TGTGCCATCAGTGAGAGGGGAGGCTCTGGAAACACCATATATTTT
CAISERGGSGNTIYF
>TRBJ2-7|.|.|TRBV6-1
TGTGCCAGCAGGGAGGGGCGAGGGATCTACGAGCAGTACTTC
CASREGRGIYEQYF
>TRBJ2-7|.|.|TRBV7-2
TGTGCCAGCAGTCTCAGAGGGGTCTCCTACGAGCAGTACTTC
CASSLRGVSYEQYF
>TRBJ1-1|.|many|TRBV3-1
TGTGCCAGCAGCCAAGTCGGGGGAACCACTGAAGCTTTCTTT
CASSQVGGTTEAFF
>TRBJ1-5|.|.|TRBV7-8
TGTGCCAGCAGCTTTTTAGACAGTAGCAATCAGCCCCAGCATTTT
CASSFLDSSNQPQHF
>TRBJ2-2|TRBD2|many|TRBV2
TGTGCCAGCAGTGAAGGGGGGGGACGCACCGGGGAGCTGTTTTTT
CASSEGGGRTGELFF
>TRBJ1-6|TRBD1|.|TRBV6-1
TGTGCCAGCACCATGACAGGGGGCAATTCACCCCTCCACTTT
CASTMTGGNSPLHF
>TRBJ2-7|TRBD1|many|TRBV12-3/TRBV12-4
TGTGCCAGCAGTTTTGACAGGGTATCCCTCGAGCAGTACTTC
CASSFDRVSLEQYF
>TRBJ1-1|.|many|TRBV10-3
TGTGCCATCAGGAAGACGACCATTCTGGGATCTGAAGCTTTCTTT
CAIRKTTILGSEAFF
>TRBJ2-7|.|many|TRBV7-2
TGTGCCAGCAGCTTGGGGGCGGGGGCCCTCTCCTACGAGCAGTACTTC
CASSLGAGALSYEQYF
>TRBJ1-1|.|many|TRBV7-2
TGTGCCAGCAGCTTGACAGTCTGGAGGACTGAAGCTTTCTTT
CASSLTVWRTEAFF
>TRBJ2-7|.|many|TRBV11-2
TGTGCCAGCAGCTTAGAGGCAGGGGCCATTCCCTACGAGCAGTACTTC
CASSLEAGAIPYEQYF
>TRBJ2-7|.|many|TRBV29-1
TGCAGCGTTCGGCAGTTCAACGAGCAGTACTTC
CSVRQFNEQYF
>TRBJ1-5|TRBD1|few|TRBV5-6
TGTGCCAGCAGCGTGCACAGGGGGAAAAATCAGCCCCGGCATTTT
CASSVHRGKNQPRHF
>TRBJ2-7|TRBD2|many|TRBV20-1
TGCAGTGCTCACCGGGGGGATTACGAGCAGTACTTC
CSAHRGDYEQYF
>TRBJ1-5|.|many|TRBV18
TGTGCCAGCTCACCAGGGAGCCCCCTTCAGCCCCAGCATTTT
CASSPGSPLQPQHF
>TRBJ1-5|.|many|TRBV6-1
TGTGCCAGCAGTGAAGGGGGCAAACAGCCCCAGCATTTT
CASSEGGKQPQHF
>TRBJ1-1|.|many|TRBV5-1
TGCGCCAGCAGCTTGAAAAGGGACGTCGCTGAAGCTTTCTTT
CASSLKRDVAEAFF
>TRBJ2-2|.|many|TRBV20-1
TGCAGTGCTAGGAACATTAACGCGAACACCGGGGAGCTGTTTTTT
CSARNINANTGELFF
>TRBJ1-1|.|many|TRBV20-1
TGCAGTGCTCCCGGGGATGGCAGGGCTGAAGCTTTCTTT
CSAPGDGRAEAFF